This TCR beta chain was observed in a study of blood T cell repertoires in COVID-19. The CDR3 is 15 amino acids. Per germline, CDR1 MNHEY and CDR2 SVGAGI. Unmatched junction bases numbered 12, after V lost 7 bases and J lost 6 bases. The method was immunoSEQ multiplex PCR; TCRdb's version includes in-frame clones alone and lacks a portion of them. The table has roughly 68,000 clones, 84% seen once. The V and J genes are TRBV6-5 and TRBJ2-3; 8 bases are a match to TRBD2. Input material: peripheral blood. This receptor was taken from a man aged 45-60 years with active COVID-19. The CDR3 bases are TGTGCCAGCATCTTAATAGCGGGGTCTCAGGATACGCAGTATTTT. This translates into CASILIAGSQDTQYF.